The following is a T cell receptor beta chain sequence with its context. Germline V gene lookup returns CDR1 DFQATT and CDR2 SNEGSKA (reference sequence). V was pared by 6 bases and J by 6 bases, with 11 bases between. There are 11 residues in the CDR3. Donors with ophthalmopathy: moderate-to-severe activity, CAS ≥3, NOSPECS ≥4, duration under 3 months. RNA transcripts were the source from which TCR beta CDR3 regions were amplified. Amplification began with first-round RT-PCR using HTBI primers, then second-round multiplex PCR was performed. TCRdb reprocessed the multiplex PCR reads with MiXCR, giving one entry per CDR3 protein. The repertoire includes about 740,000 distinct CDR3 sequences, 40% of them detected once, and approximately 46% sits in the top ten. These data come from a study of Graves' ophthalmopathy and Graves' hyperthyroidism.

Sequencing used peripheral blood. The source is an adult man with Graves' ophthalmopathy. The genes are TRBV20-1 and TRBJ1-2, with D possibly matching TRBD1 (5 bases). The DNA for the CDR3 is TGCAGTGCCAACCAGGGAGATGGCTACACCTTC. Translation gives CSANQGDGYTF.